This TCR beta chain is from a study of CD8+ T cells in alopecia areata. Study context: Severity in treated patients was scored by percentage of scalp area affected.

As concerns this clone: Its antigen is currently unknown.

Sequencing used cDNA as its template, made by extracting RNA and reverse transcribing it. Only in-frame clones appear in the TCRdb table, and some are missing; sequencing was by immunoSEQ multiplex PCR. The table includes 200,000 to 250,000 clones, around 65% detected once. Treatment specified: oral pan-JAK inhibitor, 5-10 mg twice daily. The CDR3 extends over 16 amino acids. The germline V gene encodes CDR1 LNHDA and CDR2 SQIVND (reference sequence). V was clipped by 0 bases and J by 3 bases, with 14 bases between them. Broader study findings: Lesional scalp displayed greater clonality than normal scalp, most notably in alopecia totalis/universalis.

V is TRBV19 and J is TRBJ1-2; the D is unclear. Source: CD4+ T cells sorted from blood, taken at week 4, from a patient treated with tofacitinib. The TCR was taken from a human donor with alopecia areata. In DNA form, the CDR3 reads TGTGCCAGTAGTATAGAGCGGGGTCGGCGGTACTATGGCTACACCTTC. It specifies CASSIERGRRYYGYTF. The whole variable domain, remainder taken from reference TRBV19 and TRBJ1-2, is DGGITQSPKYLFRKEGQNVTLSCEQNLNHDAMYWYRQDPGQGLRLIYYSQIVNDFQKGDIAEGYSVSREKKESFPLTVTSAQKNPTAFYLCASSIERGRRYYGYTFGSGTRLTVV.